Listed below are T cell receptor beta chains from one sample, sequenced in a study of blood T cell repertoires in COVID-19. Using immunoSEQ multiplex PCR, the repertoire was profiled, and TCRdb retains in-frame clones only, with some absent. The table includes just under 90,000 clones, roughly 90% detected once. Sequencing input: peripheral blood. These receptors all stem from a man in his sixties with acute or convalescent COVID-19. CDR3s include the opening cysteine and the closing phenylalanine or tryptophan. The D gene is left open where the match is weak. Clone sizes are given selectively: once, few, many, or a class where the clone is expanded.

d_gene: TRBD2; v_gene: TRBV7-7; abundance: .; j_gene: TRBJ2-5; len: 15; CDR3nt: TGTGCTAGCAGACGAGCGGGAGTCGCGTCAGAGACCCAGTACTTC; CDR3aa: CASRRAGVASETQYF
d_gene: .; v_gene: TRBV5-4; abundance: .; j_gene: TRBJ2-4; len: 15; CDR3nt: TGTGCCAGCAGTAGCGGTACGGCAGGGCCAGACATTCAGTACTTC; CDR3aa: CASSSGTAGPDIQYF
d_gene: TRBD1; v_gene: TRBV27; abundance: once; j_gene: TRBJ1-6; len: 16; CDR3nt: TGTGCCAGCAGCTATGAACAGGGGGCTAGTAACTCACCCCTCCACTTT; CDR3aa: CASSYEQGASNSPLHF
d_gene: .; v_gene: TRBV29-1; abundance: .; j_gene: TRBJ2-2; len: 16; CDR3nt: TGCAGCGTTGGGGAGGTTGGCGGAGGGAACACCGGGGAGCTGTTTTTT; CDR3aa: CSVGEVGGGNTGELFF
d_gene: .; v_gene: TRBV27; abundance: .; j_gene: TRBJ2-6; len: 16; CDR3nt: TGTGCCAGCAGTTTAGGTGGGGGCGGTGGGGCCAACGTCCTGACTTTC; CDR3aa: CASSLGGGGGANVLTF
d_gene: .; v_gene: TRBV27; abundance: .; j_gene: TRBJ1-6; len: 13; CDR3nt: TGTGCCAGCAGCTACTCGCGGACTACACCCCTCCACTTT; CDR3aa: CASSYSRTTPLHF
d_gene: TRBD1; v_gene: TRBV9; abundance: .; j_gene: TRBJ2-2; len: 16; CDR3nt: TGTGCCAGCAGCGTGAGGAGACAGGGTAGAACCGGGGAGCTGTTTTTT; CDR3aa: CASSVRRQGRTGELFF
d_gene: .; v_gene: TRBV7-2; abundance: .; j_gene: TRBJ1-1; len: 14; CDR3nt: TGTGCCAGCAGCTTAGGACAGTTGAACACTGAAGCTTTCTTT; CDR3aa: CASSLGQLNTEAFF
d_gene: .; v_gene: TRBV9; abundance: once; j_gene: TRBJ1-1; len: 17; CDR3nt: TGTGCCAGCAGCGGCGGGAACCTAGGGCTATGGAACACTGAAGCTTTCTTT; CDR3aa: CASSGGNLGLWNTEAFF
d_gene: .; v_gene: TRBV2; abundance: .; j_gene: TRBJ1-2; len: 13; CDR3nt: TGTGCCAGCAGTGAGGGGGGGGCTTATGGCTACACCTTC; CDR3aa: CASSEGGAYGYTF
d_gene: .; v_gene: TRBV28; abundance: .; j_gene: TRBJ2-2; len: 14; CDR3nt: TGTGCCAGCAGTCTGGGGCCCTACACCGGGGAGCTGTTTTTT; CDR3aa: CASSLGPYTGELFF
d_gene: TRBD1; v_gene: TRBV13; abundance: .; j_gene: TRBJ2-3; len: 14; CDR3nt: TGTGCCAGCAGCTTGGGGACAGGGAAAGATACGCAGTATTTT; CDR3aa: CASSLGTGKDTQYF
d_gene: TRBD1; v_gene: TRBV4-1; abundance: .; j_gene: TRBJ1-2; len: 16; CDR3nt: TGCGCCAGCAGCCAGGACCTCGCCAGGGGGAACTATGGCTACACCTTC; CDR3aa: CASSQDLARGNYGYTF
d_gene: .; v_gene: TRBV28; abundance: once; j_gene: TRBJ1-5; len: 16; CDR3nt: TGTGCCAGCAGTTTACCGGCGGGGAGTGGCAATCAGCCCCAGCATTTT; CDR3aa: CASSLPAGSGNQPQHF
d_gene: .; v_gene: TRBV5-1; abundance: .; j_gene: TRBJ1-2; len: 18; CDR3nt: TGCGCCAGCAGCCGACTCCCGGGACAAGGCTCCTCTAACTATGGCTACACCTTC; CDR3aa: CASSRLPGQGSSNYGYTF
d_gene: TRBD1; v_gene: TRBV13; abundance: .; j_gene: TRBJ1-2; len: 15; CDR3nt: TGTGCCAGCAGCTTAATTACAGGGGGCGCGTATGGCTACACCTTC; CDR3aa: CASSLITGGAYGYTF
d_gene: .; v_gene: TRBV4-3; abundance: .; j_gene: TRBJ1-3; len: 15; CDR3nt: TGCGCCAGCAGCCAAGAACAGAACTCTGGAAACACCATATATTTT; CDR3aa: CASSQEQNSGNTIYF
d_gene: TRBD1; v_gene: TRBV28; abundance: .; j_gene: TRBJ1-2; len: 14; CDR3nt: TGTGCCAGCAGTTTTCGACAGGGCCACTATGGCTACACCTTC; CDR3aa: CASSFRQGHYGYTF
d_gene: TRBD2; v_gene: TRBV7-2; abundance: .; j_gene: TRBJ2-1; len: 16; CDR3nt: TGTGCCAGCAGAAAGCCCGGGACTAGCTACGGCAATGAGCAGTTCTTC; CDR3aa: CASRKPGTSYGNEQFF
d_gene: .; v_gene: TRBV24-1; abundance: .; j_gene: TRBJ1-1; len: 11; CDR3nt: TGTGCCACCAGTGATACTGTCGAAGCTTTCTTT; CDR3aa: CATSDTVEAFF
d_gene: TRBD2; v_gene: TRBV7-9; abundance: .; j_gene: TRBJ2-5; len: 16; CDR3nt: TGTGCCAGCAGCTCCCCCGAGGTAGCGGGAGTAGAGACCCAGTACTTC; CDR3aa: CASSSPEVAGVETQYF
d_gene: TRBD2; v_gene: TRBV28; abundance: .; j_gene: TRBJ2-3; len: 15; CDR3nt: TGTGCCAGCAGTTTAGGCGGGAGGAGCACAGATACGCAGTATTTT; CDR3aa: CASSLGGRSTDTQYF
d_gene: .; v_gene: TRBV10-2; abundance: .; j_gene: TRBJ2-2; len: 11; CDR3nt: TGCGCCAGCCTCGACACCGGGGAGCTGTTTTTT; CDR3aa: CASLDTGELFF
d_gene: .; v_gene: TRBV5-5; abundance: .; j_gene: TRBJ2-3; len: 13; CDR3nt: TGTGCCAGCAGCTTACTAATTGTAGATACGCAGTATTTT; CDR3aa: CASSLLIVDTQYF
d_gene: .; v_gene: TRBV2; abundance: .; j_gene: TRBJ1-3; len: 15; CDR3nt: TGTGCCAGCAGTGAACGGTCGGGGGGCTGGGACACCATATATTTT; CDR3aa: CASSERSGGWDTIYF
d_gene: TRBD2; v_gene: TRBV7-6; abundance: few; j_gene: TRBJ2-1; len: 16; CDR3nt: TGTGCCAGCAGCTTAGTAGCTAGCGGGAGTGGTGGTGAGCAGTTCTTC; CDR3aa: CASSLVASGSGGEQFF
d_gene: TRBD1; v_gene: TRBV3-1/TRBV3-2; abundance: .; j_gene: TRBJ1-2; len: 14; CDR3nt: TGTGCCAGCAGCCCGCGGACAGGGAACTATGGCTACACCTTC; CDR3aa: CASSPRTGNYGYTF
d_gene: TRBD1; v_gene: TRBV6-2/TRBV6-3; abundance: .; j_gene: TRBJ1-5; len: 20; CDR3nt: TGTGCCAGCAGTCGCTTAACAGGGGGCTATTCCTTCAATAGCAATCAGCCCCAGCATTTT; CDR3aa: CASSRLTGGYSFNSNQPQHF
d_gene: TRBD2; v_gene: TRBV15; abundance: .; j_gene: TRBJ2-5; len: 16; CDR3nt: TGTGCCACCAGCAGAGACCGGAATTCGGGAGGGGAGACCCAGTACTTC; CDR3aa: CATSRDRNSGGETQYF
d_gene: .; v_gene: TRBV7-2; abundance: .; j_gene: TRBJ1-1; len: 15; CDR3nt: TGTGCCAGCAGCTTACCTACAGGGTATAGCACTGAAGCTTTCTTT; CDR3aa: CASSLPTGYSTEAFF
d_gene: .; v_gene: TRBV18; abundance: .; j_gene: TRBJ1-1; len: 13; CDR3nt: TGTGCCAGCTCACCAGGGGCGGTCGCTGAAGCTTTCTTT; CDR3aa: CASSPGAVAEAFF
d_gene: .; v_gene: TRBV6-5; abundance: .; j_gene: TRBJ1-6; len: 15; CDR3nt: TGTGCCAGCAATCACCGGGGAGGGCCAAATTCACCCCTCCACTTT; CDR3aa: CASNHRGGPNSPLHF
d_gene: TRBD1; v_gene: TRBV30; abundance: .; j_gene: TRBJ1-5; len: 13; CDR3nt: TGTGCCTGGAGTAACAGGGGAGATCAGCCCCAGCATTTT; CDR3aa: CAWSNRGDQPQHF
d_gene: .; v_gene: TRBV6-6; abundance: .; j_gene: TRBJ2-2; len: 15; CDR3nt: TGTGCCAGCAGTTACTCGACATCGAACACCGGGGAGCTGTTTTTT; CDR3aa: CASSYSTSNTGELFF
d_gene: TRBD1; v_gene: TRBV6-4; abundance: .; j_gene: TRBJ1-1; len: 14; CDR3nt: TGTGCCAGCAGGGACAGGGCGGGGAACACTGAAGCTTTCTTT; CDR3aa: CASRDRAGNTEAFF
d_gene: TRBD1; v_gene: TRBV14; abundance: .; j_gene: TRBJ2-5; len: 15; CDR3nt: TGTGCCAGCAGCCCAACAACAGGGGGTGGGGAGACCCAGTACTTC; CDR3aa: CASSPTTGGGETQYF
d_gene: .; v_gene: TRBV6-6; abundance: .; j_gene: TRBJ2-2; len: 14; CDR3nt: TGTGCCACCATCACAGGGTTGGGCACCGGGGAGCTGTTTTTT; CDR3aa: CATITGLGTGELFF
d_gene: TRBD2; v_gene: TRBV28; abundance: .; j_gene: TRBJ2-3; len: 14; CDR3nt: TGTGCCACCTCCAGCGGGAGGGCCACAGATACGCAGTATTTT; CDR3aa: CATSSGRATDTQYF
d_gene: TRBD1; v_gene: TRBV13; abundance: few; j_gene: TRBJ2-5; len: 17; CDR3nt: TGTGCCAGCAGCCCACCGCCGGGGACAGGGGGGAGAGAGACCCAGTACTTC; CDR3aa: CASSPPPGTGGRETQYF
d_gene: TRBD2; v_gene: TRBV10-1; abundance: .; j_gene: TRBJ2-1; len: 18; CDR3nt: TGCGCCAGCAGTGTGGGACTAGCCTCCAGAACCTCCGACAATGAGCAGTTCTTC; CDR3aa: CASSVGLASRTSDNEQFF